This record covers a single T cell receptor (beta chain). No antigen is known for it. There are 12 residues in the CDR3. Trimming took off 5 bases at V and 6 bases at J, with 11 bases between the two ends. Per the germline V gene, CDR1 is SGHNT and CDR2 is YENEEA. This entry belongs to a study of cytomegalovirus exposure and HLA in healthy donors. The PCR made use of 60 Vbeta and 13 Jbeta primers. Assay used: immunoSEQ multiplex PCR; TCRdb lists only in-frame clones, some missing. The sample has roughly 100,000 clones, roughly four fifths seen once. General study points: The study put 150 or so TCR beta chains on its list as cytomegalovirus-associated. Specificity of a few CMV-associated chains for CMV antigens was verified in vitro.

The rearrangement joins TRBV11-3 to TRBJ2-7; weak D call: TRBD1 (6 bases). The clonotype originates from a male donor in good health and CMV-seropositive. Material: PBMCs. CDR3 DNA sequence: TGTGCCAGCAGCCAAGGGACAACCGAGCAGTACTTC. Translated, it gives CASSQGTTEQYF.